This T cell receptor beta chain was profiled in a study of post-analysis software for immune sequencing data. Study-level results: With TRBV5-6, TRBV5-1 and TRBV20-1 included, about five TRBV segments were more frequent in patients than in controls.

Included in the TCR beta cDNA libraries were unique molecular identifiers. TCRdb called the PCR reads again in MiXCR, with one record for every CDR3 protein. The sample carries hundreds of thousands of distinct CDR3 sequences, roughly 27% recorded once. Germline V CDR1 and CDR2: DFQATT, SNEGSKA (reference sequence). This CDR3 is 13 amino acids long. The V segment lost 5 bases and the J segment 7 bases; nucleotides outside the gene matches: 9. Points on this clonotype: No antigen is known for it.

The chain links TRBV20-1 to TRBJ2-5; TRBD2 matches at 8 bases. The receptor's source is a girl under 18 with multiple sclerosis. The sequenced sample consisted of blood. CDR3 amino acids: CSAGGGGPGTQYF. CDR3 bases: TGCAGTGCTGGCGGCGGGGGGCCAGGGACCCAGTACTTC.